These 2 T cell receptor beta chains came from one sample sequenced in a study of resident and recirculating memory T cells in vitiligo. Measured with immunoSEQ multiplex PCR; TCRdb has only the in-frame clones, and not every one. The sample lists 70,000 or so clones, approximately 93% occurring once. The sample comprised blood. The receptors originated from a male donor with vitiligo.

This clone was seen a single time. This chain links TRBV28 with TRBJ2-2; TRBD1 aligns across 9 bases. Per the germline V gene, CDR1 is MDHEN and CDR2 is SYDVKM. The V and J ends lost 11 bases and 4 bases, in that order; junction bases with no gene match: 5. This CDR3 is built from 13 residues. CDR3 sequence reads: CASKTGGTGELFF. CDR3 DNA: TGTGCCTCTAAGACAGGGGGCACCGGGGAGCTGTTTTTT.

The V gene is TRBV7-3, the J gene TRBJ1-2; D is possibly TRBD1 (6 bases). The V gene's germline CDR1 is SGHTA and CDR2 FQGTGA. The V gene lost 4 bases and the J gene lost 7 bases, with 7 bases spanning the gap. This CDR3 region has 11 residues. The chain's CDR3 is CASSSGVGYTF. The CDR3 DNA follows: TGTGCCAGCAGCTCAGGGGTTGGCTACACCTTC. The entire variable domain, with the rest obtained from reference TRBV7-3 and TRBJ1-2, is as follows: GAGVSQTPSNKVTEKGKYVELRCDPISGHTALYWYRQSLGQGPEFLIYFQGTGAADDSGLPNDRFFAVRPEGSVSTLKIQRTERGDSAVYLCASSSGVGYTFGSGTRLTVV.